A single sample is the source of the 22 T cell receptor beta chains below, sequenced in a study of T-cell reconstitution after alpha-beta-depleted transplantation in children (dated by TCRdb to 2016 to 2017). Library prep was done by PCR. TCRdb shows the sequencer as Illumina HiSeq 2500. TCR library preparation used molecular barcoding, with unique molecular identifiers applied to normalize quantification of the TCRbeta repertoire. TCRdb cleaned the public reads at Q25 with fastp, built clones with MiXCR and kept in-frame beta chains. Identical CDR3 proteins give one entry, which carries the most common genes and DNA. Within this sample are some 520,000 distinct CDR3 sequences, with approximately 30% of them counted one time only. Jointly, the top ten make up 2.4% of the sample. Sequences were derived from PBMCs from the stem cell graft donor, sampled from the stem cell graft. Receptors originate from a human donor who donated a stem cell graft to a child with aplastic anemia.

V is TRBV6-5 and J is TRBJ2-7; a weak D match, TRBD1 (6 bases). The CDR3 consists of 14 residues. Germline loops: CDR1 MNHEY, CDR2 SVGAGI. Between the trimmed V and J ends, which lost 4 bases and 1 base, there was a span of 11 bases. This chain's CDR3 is CASSWAQGSYEQYV. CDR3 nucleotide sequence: TGTGCCAGCAGTTGGGCACAGGGATCCTACGAGCAGTACGTC.

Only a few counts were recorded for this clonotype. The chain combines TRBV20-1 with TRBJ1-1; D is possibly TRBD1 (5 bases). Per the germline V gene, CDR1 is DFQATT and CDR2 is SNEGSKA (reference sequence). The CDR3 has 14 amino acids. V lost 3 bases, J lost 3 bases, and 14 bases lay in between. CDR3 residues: CSARGDGTYTEAFF. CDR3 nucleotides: TGCAGTGCTAGGGGGGACGGGACTTACACTGAAGCTTTCTTT.

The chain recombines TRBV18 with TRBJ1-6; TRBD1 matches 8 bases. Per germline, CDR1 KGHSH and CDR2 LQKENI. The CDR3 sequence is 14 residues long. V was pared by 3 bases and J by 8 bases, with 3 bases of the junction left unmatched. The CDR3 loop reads CASSPGTGYSPLHF. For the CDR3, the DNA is TGTGCCAGCTCACCGGGGACAGGCTATTCACCCCTCCACTTT.

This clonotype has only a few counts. CDR3 nucleotides: TGTGCCAGCAGTTTCGACAGGGAGGAGACCCAGTACTTC. The encoded protein is CASSFDREETQYF. The J gene is TRBJ2-5, the V gene TRBV7-9, with 7 positions matching TRBD1. The V segment lost 6 bases and the J segment 5 bases; nucleotides outside the gene matches: 6. The CDR3 loop spans 13 amino acids. The V gene's germline CDR1 is SEHNR and CDR2 FQNEAQ (reference sequence).

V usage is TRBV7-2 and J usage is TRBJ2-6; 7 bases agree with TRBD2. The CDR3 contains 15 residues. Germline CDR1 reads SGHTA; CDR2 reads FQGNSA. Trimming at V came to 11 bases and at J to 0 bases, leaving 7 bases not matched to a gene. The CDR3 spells CASPGGLSGANVLTF. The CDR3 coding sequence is TGTGCCTCCCCGGGAGGTCTCTCTGGGGCCAACGTCCTGACTTTC.

The CDR3 DNA follows: TGTGCCAGCAGCCCTCGTGGTGAAAAACTGTTTTTT. Its translation: CASSPRGEKLFF. This sequence joins TRBV5-6 and TRBJ1-4, with unresolved D. CDR3 length equals 12 residues. The V and J ends lost 4 bases and 7 bases respectively, with 8 bases between them. Per germline, CDR1 SGHDT and CDR2 YYEEEE.

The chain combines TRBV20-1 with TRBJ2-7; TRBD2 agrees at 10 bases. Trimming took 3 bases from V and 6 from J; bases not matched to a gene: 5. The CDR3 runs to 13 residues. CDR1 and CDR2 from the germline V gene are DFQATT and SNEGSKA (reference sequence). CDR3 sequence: CSASSGRASEQYV. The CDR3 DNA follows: TGCAGTGCTAGCAGCGGGAGGGCGTCCGAGCAGTACGTC.

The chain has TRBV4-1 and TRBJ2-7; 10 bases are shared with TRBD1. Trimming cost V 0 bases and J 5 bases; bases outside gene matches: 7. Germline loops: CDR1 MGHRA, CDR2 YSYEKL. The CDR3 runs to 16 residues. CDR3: CASSQDHLGQGNEQYF. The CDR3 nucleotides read TGCGCCAGCAGCCAAGATCACCTGGGACAGGGGAACGAGCAGTACTTC.

DNA for the CDR3: TGCAGCGTTGTCCCGGTTCTTTACAATGAGCAGTTCTTC. This codes for CSVVPVLYNEQFF. This chain joins TRBV29-1 and TRBJ2-1, with D unclear. The V gene lost 4 bases and the J gene lost 4 bases, with 11 bases spanning the gap. The CDR3 totals 13 residues. Germline lookup yields CDR1 SQVTM and CDR2 ANQGSEA.

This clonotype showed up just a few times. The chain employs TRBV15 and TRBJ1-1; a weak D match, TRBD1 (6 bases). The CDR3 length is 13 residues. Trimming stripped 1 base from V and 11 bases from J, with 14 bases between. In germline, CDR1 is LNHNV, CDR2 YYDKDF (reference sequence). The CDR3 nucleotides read TGTGCCACCAGCAGAGGAGGGGGGTTTTTCGCTTTCTTT. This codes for CATSRGGGFFAFF.

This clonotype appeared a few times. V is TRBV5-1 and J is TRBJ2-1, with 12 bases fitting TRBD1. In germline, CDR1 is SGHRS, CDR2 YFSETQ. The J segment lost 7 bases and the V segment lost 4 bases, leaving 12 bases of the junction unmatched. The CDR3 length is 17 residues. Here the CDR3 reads CASSALPGQGAGNEQFF. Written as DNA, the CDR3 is TGCGCCAGCAGCGCATTACCGGGACAGGGGGCTGGGAATGAGCAGTTCTTC.

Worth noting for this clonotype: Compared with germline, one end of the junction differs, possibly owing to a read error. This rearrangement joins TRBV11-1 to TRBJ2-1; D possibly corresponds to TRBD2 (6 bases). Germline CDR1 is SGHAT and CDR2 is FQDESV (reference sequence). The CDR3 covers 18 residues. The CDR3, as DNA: TGTGCCAGCAGCTTTCGTCAGGTGGCGGGATTGTCAAACAATGCGCAGTTCTTC. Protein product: CASSFRQVAGLSNNAQFF.

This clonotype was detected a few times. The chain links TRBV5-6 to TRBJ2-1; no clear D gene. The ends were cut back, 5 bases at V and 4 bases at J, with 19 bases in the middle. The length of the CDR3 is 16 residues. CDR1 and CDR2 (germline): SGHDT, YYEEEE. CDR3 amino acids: CASSPWERTAYNEQFF. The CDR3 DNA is TGTGCCAGCAGTCCATGGGAACGGACGGCTTACAATGAGCAGTTCTTC.

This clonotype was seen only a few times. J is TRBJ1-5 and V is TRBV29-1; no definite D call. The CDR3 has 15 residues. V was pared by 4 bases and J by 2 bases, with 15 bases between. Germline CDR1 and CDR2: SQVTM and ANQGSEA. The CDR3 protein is CSVAVGLNGNQPQHF. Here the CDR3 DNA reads TGCAGCGTTGCGGTGGGCTTGAATGGCAATCAGCCCCAGCATTTT.

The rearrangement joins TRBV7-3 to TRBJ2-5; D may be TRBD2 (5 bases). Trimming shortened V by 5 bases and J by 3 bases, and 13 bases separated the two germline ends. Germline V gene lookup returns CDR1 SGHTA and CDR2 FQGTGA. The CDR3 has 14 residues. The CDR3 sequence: CASSASGIEETQYF. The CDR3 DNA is TGTGCCAGCAGCGCCTCCGGGATCGAAGAGACCCAGTACTTC.

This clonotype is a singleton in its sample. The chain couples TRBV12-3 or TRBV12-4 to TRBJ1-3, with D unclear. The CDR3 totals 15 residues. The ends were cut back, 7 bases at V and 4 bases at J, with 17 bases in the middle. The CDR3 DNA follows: TGTGCCAGCACCAGCAGCTGGAGTTACGGAAACACCATATATTTT. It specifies CASTSSWSYGNTIYF.

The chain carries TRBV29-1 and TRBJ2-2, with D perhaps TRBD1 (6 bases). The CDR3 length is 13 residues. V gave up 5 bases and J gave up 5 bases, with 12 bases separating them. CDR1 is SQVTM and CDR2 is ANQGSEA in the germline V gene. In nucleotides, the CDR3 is TGCAGCGTTTTGTACGACAGGACCGGGGAGCTGTTTTTT. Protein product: CSVLYDRTGELFF.

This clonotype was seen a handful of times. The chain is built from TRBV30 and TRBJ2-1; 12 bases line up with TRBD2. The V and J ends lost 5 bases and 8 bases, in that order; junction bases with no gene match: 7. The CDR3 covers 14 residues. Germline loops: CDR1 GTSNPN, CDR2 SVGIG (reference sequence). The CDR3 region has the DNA TGTGCCTGGCGTACTAGCGGGAGGACACATGAGCAGTTCTTC. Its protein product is CAWRTSGRTHEQFF.

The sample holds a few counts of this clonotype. The CDR3 sequence: CASSESATQYF. The CDR3 coding sequence is TGTGCCAGCAGTGAATCAGCGACCCAGTACTTC. The rearrangement uses TRBV5-6 and TRBJ2-5; no clear D. Germline V gene data show CDR1 as SGHDT and CDR2 as YYEEEE. This CDR3 comprises 11 residues. V dropped 5 bases and J dropped 7 bases, with 9 bases sitting between them.

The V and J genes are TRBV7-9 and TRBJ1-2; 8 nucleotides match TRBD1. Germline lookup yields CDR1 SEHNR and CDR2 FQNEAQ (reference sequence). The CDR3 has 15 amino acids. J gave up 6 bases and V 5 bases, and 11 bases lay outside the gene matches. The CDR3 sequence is CASSPPTGVKDGYTF. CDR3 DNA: TGTGCCAGCAGCCCACCGACAGGGGTGAAGGATGGCTACACCTTC.

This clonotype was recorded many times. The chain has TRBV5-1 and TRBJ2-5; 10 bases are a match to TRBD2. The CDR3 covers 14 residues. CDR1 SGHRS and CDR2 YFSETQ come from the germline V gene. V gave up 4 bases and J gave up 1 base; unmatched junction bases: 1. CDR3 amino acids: CASSRLAGQETQYF. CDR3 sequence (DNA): TGCGCCAGCAGCAGACTAGCGGGCCAAGAGACCCAGTACTTC.

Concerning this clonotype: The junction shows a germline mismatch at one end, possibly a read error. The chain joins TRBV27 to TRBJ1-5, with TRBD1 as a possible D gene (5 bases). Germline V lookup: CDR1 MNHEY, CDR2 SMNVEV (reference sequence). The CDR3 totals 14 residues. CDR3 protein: CASRPGTSNRPQHF. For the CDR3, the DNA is TGTGCCAGCCGTCCTGGGACTAGCAATCGGCCCCAGCATTTT.